The sequence of this T cell receptor (beta chain) was determined in a study of T cells in Graves' hyperthyroidism and ophthalmopathy. In its sample, this clonotype was seen a few times. Its antigen is undetermined. RNA transcripts provided the source from which TCR beta CDR3 regions were amplified. In the first-round RT-PCR of the TCR CDR3, the HTBI primer set was used. TCRdb processed the multiplex PCR reads anew with MiXCR; each CDR3 protein has one entry. Counted here are under 700,000 distinct CDR3 sequences, more than 45% occurring once; the ten biggest clones make up roughly 8.2%. Study-wide results and caveats: Ophthalmopathy cases were set apart from stable hyperthyroidism by a 13 V-J model.

This TCR was recovered from a young woman with Graves' hyperthyroidism. Material: peripheral blood or thyroid tissue (not recorded which).

CDR3: CASSQDSPGTYEQYF. CDR3 coding DNA: TGTGCCAGCAGCCAAGATTCCCCCGGGACGTACGAGCAGTACTTC. The chain combines TRBV7-2 with TRBJ2-7, with D tentatively TRBD1 or TRBD2 (5 bases each). The length of the CDR3 is 15 residues. CDR1 is SGHTA, CDR2 FQGNSA, per germline. With 5 bases removed from V and 4 bases from J, the gap between germline ends came to 18 bases.